This T cell receptor (beta chain) is from a study of blood T cell repertoires in COVID-19. For the study at large: In each case, the material was cDNA or gDNA derived from T cells, B-cell-depleted T cells, or PBMCs.

Under the authors' procedure: Researchers report that nucleated cell counts were estimated from reference gene primer amplification. The data were produced by immunoSEQ multiplex PCR, yet TCRdb's version contains in-frame clones alone and is incomplete. The DNA gave D and trimming, while V, J and clone size come from that table. The data contain more than 130,000 clones, approximately 90% of them seen just once; the ten biggest clones take up more than 4%. This clone was seen a few times. CDR1 DFQATT and CDR2 SNEGSKA come from the germline V gene (reference sequence). The CDR3 extends over 15 amino acids. V was pared by 4 bases and J by 1 base, with 8 bases of the junction left unmatched.

The sample comprised peripheral blood. This sequence originates from a woman in her thirties or forties with acute or convalescent COVID-19. V and J are TRBV20-1 and TRBJ2-5, with 8 positions matching TRBD2. In nucleotides, the CDR3 is TGCAGTGCTATTGACCCTAGCGGGCCCCAAGAGACCCAGTACTTC. Its translation: CSAIDPSGPQETQYF.